One sample yielded the 5 T cell receptor beta chains listed below, sequenced in a study of T cells in Graves' hyperthyroidism and ophthalmopathy. What was amplified from RNA transcripts were TCR beta CDR3 regions. The HTBI primer set was used in a first-round RT-PCR of the TCR CDR3. TCRdb independently ran MiXCR on the multiplex PCR reads; one entry per CDR3 protein. The sample includes hundreds of thousands of distinct CDR3 sequences, over 35% of them seen just once. The sample was blood. Every receptor here comes from a man between 18 and 35 years old with Graves' hyperthyroidism.

This clonotype has a count of ten or more. This chain uses TRBV2 with TRBJ2-7; D remains unclear. Trimming pared 7 bases from V and 3 bases from J, leaving 22 bases between. The CDR3 covers 16 residues. Germline CDR1 SNHLY, CDR2 FYNNEI. The CDR3 DNA follows: TGTGCCAGCAACCCAGGATCCATCCCTCTGCACTACGAGCAGTACTTC. It codes for CASNPGSIPLHYEQYF. Drawing the rest from reference TRBV2 and TRBJ2-7, the complete variable domain is EPEVTQTPSHQVTQMGQEVILRCVPISNHLYFYWYRQILGQKVEFLVSFYNNEISEKSEIFDDQFSVERPDGSNFTLKIRSTKLEDSAMYFCASNPGSIPLHYEQYFGPGTRLTVT.

The chain couples TRBV7-2 to TRBJ1-4, with TRBD1 matching 8 bases. This CDR3 contains 16 residues. Germline CDR1 and CDR2: SGHTA and FQGNSA. V lost 4 bases to trimming and J lost 10 bases; unmatched junction nucleotides: 14. The CDR3 DNA sequence: TGTGCCAGCAGCTCTCGGACAGGGAGTTCATTGGGAAAACTGTTTTTT. This translates into CASSSRTGSSLGKLFF.

This clonotype was detected only once. The chain couples TRBV29-1 to TRBJ1-5, with D unclear. CDR1 and CDR2 from the germline V gene are SQVTM and ANQGSEA. This CDR3 has 10 residues. The V end lost 4 bases, the J end lost 9 bases, and 7 bases lay between the germline ends. Here the CDR3 reads CSVGSGPQHF. For the CDR3, the DNA is TGCAGCGTTGGATCGGGGCCCCAGCATTTT.

A few counts support this clonotype. V gene TRBV24-1 combines with J gene TRBJ2-5, with TRBD2 matching over 7 bases. Germline CDR1 is KGHDR and CDR2 is SFDVKD. The CDR3 covers 17 residues. Trimming took 9 bases from V and 0 from J; bases not matched to a gene: 15. CDR3 loop: CATSRGELTADQETQYF. The CDR3 coding sequence is TGTGCCACCTCTCGGGGGGAACTCACGGCTGACCAAGAGACCCAGTACTTC.

This clonotype was recorded at least ten times. V gene TRBV2 combines with J gene TRBJ2-7, with 8 bases identical to TRBD1. V lost 5 bases, J lost 2 bases, and 5 bases stayed unmatched. Per germline, CDR1 SNHLY and CDR2 FYNNEI. This CDR3 is 14 amino acids long. The CDR3 nucleotides read TGTGCCAGCAGTCCCAGGGGGCGAACCTACGAGCAGTACTTC. Residues: CASSPRGRTYEQYF.